In this sample, the clone carrying this T cell receptor beta chain turned up a few times. Its specificity is not known. Using immunoSEQ multiplex PCR, the repertoire was profiled, and TCRdb retains in-frame clones only, with some absent. Among 95,000 to 150,000 clones listed, approximately 85% were seen once. The data were obtained in a study of T cell responses to AZD1222 COVID-19 vaccine. Study overall: Some second doses came at about 4 weeks and others at about 12 weeks; these were pooled. Study-wide results and caveats: Repertoires were obtained solely post-peak T cell response. Dominant CD4 TCR responses targeted spike regions 160-218 and 743-854.

The CDR3 is 14 amino acids. V shed 7 bases and J 5 bases; nucleotides not matched to a gene: 7. Germline V gives CDR1 SEHNR, CDR2 FQNEAQ (reference sequence). This rearrangement joins TRBV7-9 to TRBJ2-3, with 9 positions matching TRBD1. This clonotype was sampled from an adult in good health. The sequences come from peripheral blood, collected on day 0 of AZD1222 vaccination. The CDR3 DNA sequence: TGTGCCAGCACCAGTACAGGGGGCGTAGATACGCAGTATTTT. Translation gives CASTSTGGVDTQYF. The full variable domain, with the rest looked up from reference TRBV7-9 and TRBJ2-3, is DTGVSQNPRHKITKRGQNVTFRCDPISEHNRLYWYRQTLGQGPEFLTYFQNEAQLEKSRLLSDRFSAERPKGSFSTLEIQRTEQGDSAMYLCASTSTGGVDTQYFGPGTRLTVL.